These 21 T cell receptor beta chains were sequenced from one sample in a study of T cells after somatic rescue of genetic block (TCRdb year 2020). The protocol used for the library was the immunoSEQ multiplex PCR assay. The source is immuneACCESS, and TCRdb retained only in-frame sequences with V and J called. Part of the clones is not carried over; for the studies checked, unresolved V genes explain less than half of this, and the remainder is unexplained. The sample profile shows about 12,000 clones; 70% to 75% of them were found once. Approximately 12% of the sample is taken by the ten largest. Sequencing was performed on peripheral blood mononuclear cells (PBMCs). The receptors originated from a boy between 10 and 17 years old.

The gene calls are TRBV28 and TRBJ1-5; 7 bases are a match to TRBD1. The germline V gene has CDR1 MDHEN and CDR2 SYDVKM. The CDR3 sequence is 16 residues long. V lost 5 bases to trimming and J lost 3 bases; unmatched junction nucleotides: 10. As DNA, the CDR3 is TGTGCCAGCAGTCCCCAGGGGGGGCTCGCCAATCAGCCCCAGCATTTT. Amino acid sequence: CASSPQGGLANQPQHF.

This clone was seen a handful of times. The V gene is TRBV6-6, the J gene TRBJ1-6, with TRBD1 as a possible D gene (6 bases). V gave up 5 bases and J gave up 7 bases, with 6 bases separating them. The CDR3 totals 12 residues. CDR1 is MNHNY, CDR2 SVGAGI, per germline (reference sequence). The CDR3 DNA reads TGTGCCAGCAGTACAGGGAATTCACCCCTCCACTTT. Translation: CASSTGNSPLHF.

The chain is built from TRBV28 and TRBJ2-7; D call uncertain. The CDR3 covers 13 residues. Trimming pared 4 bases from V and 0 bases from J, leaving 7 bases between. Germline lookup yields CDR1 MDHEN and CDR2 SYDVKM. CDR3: CASSYLSSYEQYF. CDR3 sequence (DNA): TGTGCCAGCAGTTACCTTAGCTCCTACGAGCAGTACTTC. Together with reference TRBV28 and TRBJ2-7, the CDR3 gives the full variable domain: DVKVTQSSRYLVKRTGEKVFLECVQDMDHENMFWYRQDPGLGLRLIYFSYDVKMKEKGDIPEGYSVSREKKERFSLILESASTNQTSMYLCASSYLSSYEQYFGPGTRLTVT.

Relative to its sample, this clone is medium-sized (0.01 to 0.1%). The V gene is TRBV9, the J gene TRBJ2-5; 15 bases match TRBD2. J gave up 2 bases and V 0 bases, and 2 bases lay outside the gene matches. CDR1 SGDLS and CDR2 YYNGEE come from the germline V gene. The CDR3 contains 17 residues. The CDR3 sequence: CASSVGTSGRVQETQYF. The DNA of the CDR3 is TGTGCCAGCAGCGTAGGGACTAGCGGGAGGGTTCAAGAGACCCAGTACTTC.

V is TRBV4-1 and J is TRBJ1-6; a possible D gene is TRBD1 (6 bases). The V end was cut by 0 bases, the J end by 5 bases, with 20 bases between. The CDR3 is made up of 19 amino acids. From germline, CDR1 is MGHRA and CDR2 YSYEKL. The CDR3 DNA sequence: TGCGCCAGCAGCCAAGATCAGGAGGGGGGCCTGAGGAATAATTCACCCCTCCACTTT. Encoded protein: CASSQDQEGGLRNNSPLHF.

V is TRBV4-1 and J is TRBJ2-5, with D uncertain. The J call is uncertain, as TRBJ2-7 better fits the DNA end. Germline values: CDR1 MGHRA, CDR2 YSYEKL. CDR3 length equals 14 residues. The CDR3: CASSQILLAYEQYF. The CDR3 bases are TGCGCCAGCAGCCAAATCCTCCTGGCCTACGAGCAGTACTTC.

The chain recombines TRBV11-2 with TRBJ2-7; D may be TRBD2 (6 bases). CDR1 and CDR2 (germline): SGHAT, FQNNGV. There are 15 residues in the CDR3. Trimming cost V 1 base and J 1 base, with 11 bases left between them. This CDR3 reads CASSLAPLASYEQYF. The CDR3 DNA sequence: TGTGCCAGCAGCTTAGCTCCACTAGCATCCTACGAGCAGTACTTC.

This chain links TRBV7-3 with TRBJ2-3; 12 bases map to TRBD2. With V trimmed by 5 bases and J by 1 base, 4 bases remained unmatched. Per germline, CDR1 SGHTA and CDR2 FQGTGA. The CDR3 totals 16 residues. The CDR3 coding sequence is TGTGCCAGCAGCACCCTAGCGGGAGGGGGCACAGATACGCAGTATTTT. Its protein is CASSTLAGGGTDTQYF.

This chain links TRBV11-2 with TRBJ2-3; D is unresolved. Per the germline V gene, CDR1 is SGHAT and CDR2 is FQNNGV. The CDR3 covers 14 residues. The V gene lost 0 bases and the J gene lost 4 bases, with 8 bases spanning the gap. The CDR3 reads CASSLEGFPDTQYF. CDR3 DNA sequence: TGTGCCAGCAGCTTAGAGGGGTTCCCAGATACGCAGTATTTT.

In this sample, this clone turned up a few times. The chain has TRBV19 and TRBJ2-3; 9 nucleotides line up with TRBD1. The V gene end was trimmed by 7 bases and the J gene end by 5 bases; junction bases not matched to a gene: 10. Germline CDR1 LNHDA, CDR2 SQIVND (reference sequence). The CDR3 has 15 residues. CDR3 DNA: TGTGCCAGTACCTATAGGTACAGGGGGCTAGATACGCAGTATTTT. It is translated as CASTYRYRGLDTQYF.

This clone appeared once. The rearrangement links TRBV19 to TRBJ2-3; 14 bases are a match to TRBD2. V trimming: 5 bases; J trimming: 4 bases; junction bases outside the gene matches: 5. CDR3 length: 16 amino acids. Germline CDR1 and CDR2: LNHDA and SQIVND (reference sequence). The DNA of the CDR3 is TGTGCCAGTAGTCCCCGGACTAGCGGGGGGCCAGATACGCAGTATTTT. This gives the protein CASSPRTSGGPDTQYF. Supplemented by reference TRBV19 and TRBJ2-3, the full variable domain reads DGGITQSPKYLFRKEGQNVTLSCEQNLNHDAMYWYRQDPGQGLRLIYYSQIVNDFQKGDIAEGYSVSREKKESFPLTVTSAQKNPTAFYLCASSPRTSGGPDTQYFGPGTRLTVL.

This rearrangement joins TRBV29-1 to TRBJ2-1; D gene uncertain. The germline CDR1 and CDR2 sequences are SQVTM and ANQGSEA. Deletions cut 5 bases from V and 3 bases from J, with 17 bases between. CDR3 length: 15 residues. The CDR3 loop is CSVKGRLLLYNEQFF. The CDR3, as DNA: TGCAGCGTTAAGGGCAGACTTCTACTCTACAATGAGCAGTTCTTC.

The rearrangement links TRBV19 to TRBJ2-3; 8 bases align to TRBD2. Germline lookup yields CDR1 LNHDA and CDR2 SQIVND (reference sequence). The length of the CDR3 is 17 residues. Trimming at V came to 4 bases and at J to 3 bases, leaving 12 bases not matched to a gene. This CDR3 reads CASSTSTSALRTDTQYF. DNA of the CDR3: TGTGCCAGTAGTACCTCGACTAGCGCCTTAAGGACAGATACGCAGTATTTT.

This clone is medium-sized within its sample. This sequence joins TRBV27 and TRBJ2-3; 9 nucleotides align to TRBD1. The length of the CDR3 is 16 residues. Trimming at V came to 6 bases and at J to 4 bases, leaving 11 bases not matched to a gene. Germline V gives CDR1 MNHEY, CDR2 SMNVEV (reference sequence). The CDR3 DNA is TGTGCCAGCAGCTGGGCGGGACAGGGAGGTTCAGATACGCAGTATTTT. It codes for CASSWAGQGGSDTQYF.

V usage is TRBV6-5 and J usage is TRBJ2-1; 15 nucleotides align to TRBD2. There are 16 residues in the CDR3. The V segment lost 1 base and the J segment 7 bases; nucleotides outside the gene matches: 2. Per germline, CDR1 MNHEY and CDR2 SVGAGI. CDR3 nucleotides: TGTGCCAGCAGTTACTGGGGACTAGCGGGGGGTAATGAGCAGTTCTTC. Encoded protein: CASSYWGLAGGNEQFF.

CDR3 bases: TGTGCCAGTAGTATAAGTCTAGCGGGGAGAAATGAGCAGTTCTTC. It yields the protein CASSISLAGRNEQFF. The rearrangement uses TRBV19 and TRBJ2-1; TRBD2 aligns across 9 bases. Looked up from germline, CDR1 is LNHDA and CDR2 is SQIVND (reference sequence). The length of the CDR3 is 15 residues. V gave up 2 bases and J gave up 7 bases; unmatched junction bases: 6. Drawing the rest from reference TRBV19 and TRBJ2-1, the complete variable domain is DGGITQSPKYLFRKEGQNVTLSCEQNLNHDAMYWYRQDPGQGLRLIYYSQIVNDFQKGDIAEGYSVSREKKESFPLTVTSAQKNPTAFYLCASSISLAGRNEQFFGPGTRLTVL.

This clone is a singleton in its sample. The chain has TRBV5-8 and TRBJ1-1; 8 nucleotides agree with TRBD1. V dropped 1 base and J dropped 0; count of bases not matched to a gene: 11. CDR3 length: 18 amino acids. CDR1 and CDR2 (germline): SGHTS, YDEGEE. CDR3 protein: CASSLHGTGRGMNTEAFF. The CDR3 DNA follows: TGTGCCAGCAGCTTGCACGGGACAGGAAGGGGCATGAACACTGAAGCTTTCTTT.

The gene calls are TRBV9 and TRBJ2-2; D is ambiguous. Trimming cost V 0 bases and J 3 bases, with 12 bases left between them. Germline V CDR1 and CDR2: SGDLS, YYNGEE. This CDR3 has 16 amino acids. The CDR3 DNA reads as TGTGCCAGCAGCGTAGGCCACGGATGGGACACCGGGGAGCTGTTTTTT. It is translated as CASSVGHGWDTGELFF.

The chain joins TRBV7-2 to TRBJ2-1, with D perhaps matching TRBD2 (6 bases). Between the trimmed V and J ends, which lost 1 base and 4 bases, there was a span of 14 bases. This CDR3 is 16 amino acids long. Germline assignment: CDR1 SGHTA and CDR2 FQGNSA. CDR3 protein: CASSLGGLTLYNEQFF. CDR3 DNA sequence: TGTGCCAGCAGCTTAGGGGGACTGACATTATACAATGAGCAGTTCTTC. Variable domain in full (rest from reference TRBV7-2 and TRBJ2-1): GAGVSQSPSNKVTEKGKDVELRCDPISGHTALYWYRQSLGQGLEFLIYFQGNSAPDKSGLPSDRFSAERTGGSVSTLTIQRTQQEDSAVYLCASSLGGLTLYNEQFFGPGTRLTVL.

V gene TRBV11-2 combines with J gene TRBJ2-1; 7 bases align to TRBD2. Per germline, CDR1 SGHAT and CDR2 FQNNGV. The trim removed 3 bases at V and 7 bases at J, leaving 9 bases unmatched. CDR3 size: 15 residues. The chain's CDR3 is CASSFLAAPGNEQFF. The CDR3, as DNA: TGTGCCAGCAGCTTCCTAGCGGCACCAGGGAATGAGCAGTTCTTC.

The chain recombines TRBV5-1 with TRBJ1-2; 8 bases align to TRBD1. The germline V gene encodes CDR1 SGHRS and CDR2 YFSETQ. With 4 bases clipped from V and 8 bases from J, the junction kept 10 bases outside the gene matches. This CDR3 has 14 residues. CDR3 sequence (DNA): TGCGCCAGCAGCCCCATCCAGGGGGCGCGAGGCTACACCTTC. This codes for CASSPIQGARGYTF.